The 5 T cell receptor beta chains in this list originate from one sample, sequenced in a study of cytomegalovirus exposure and HLA in healthy donors. PCR was performed using 60 Vbeta and 13 Jbeta primers. The table came from immunoSEQ multiplex PCR; TCRdb's copy has only in-frame clones and leaves some out. The data hold roughly 110,000 clones, with around three quarters observed a single time. The sample taken for sequencing was PBMCs. Receptors were obtained from a woman aged 30 to 39 in good health and CMV-seronegative.

V usage is TRBV29-1 and J usage is TRBJ1-2; possible D gene TRBD1, 6 bases. The CDR3 spans 12 residues. The V end was cut by 5 bases, the J end by 7 bases, with 14 bases between. Per germline, CDR1 SQVTM and CDR2 ANQGSEA. CDR3 nucleotide sequence: TGCAGCGTTTTAACAGGGTCGTGTGGCTACACCTTC. This translates into CSVLTGSCGYTF.

V gene TRBV7-9 combines with J gene TRBJ1-5; possibly TRBD1 for D (6 bases). V lost 5 bases, J lost 6 bases, and 11 bases lay in between. Germline assignment: CDR1 SEHNR and CDR2 FQNEAQ (reference sequence). This CDR3 comprises 13 residues. The CDR3 loop reads CASSTTGSQPQHF. CDR3 nucleotides: TGTGCCAGCAGCACAACAGGGAGTCAGCCCCAGCATTTT.

In DNA form, the CDR3 reads TGCGCCAGCAGCCCAACCAACCATTGGGGCAGGGGTAGGGCAGATACGCAGTATTTT. Amino acid sequence: CASSPTNHWGRGRADTQYF. The chain employs TRBV5-1 and TRBJ2-3; tentative D call: TRBD1 (6 bases). Germline CDR1 and CDR2: SGHRS and YFSETQ. V was clipped by 4 bases and J by 4 bases, with 28 bases between them. The CDR3 extends over 19 amino acids.

The chain uses TRBV11-3 and TRBJ1-3; no reliable D call. This CDR3 comprises 12 residues. Trimming stripped 5 bases from V and 2 bases from J, with 4 bases between. Germline V gene lookup returns CDR1 SGHNT and CDR2 YENEEA. The CDR3 DNA follows: TGTGCCAGCAGCCCTCCTGGAAACACCATATATTTT. Translation gives CASSPPGNTIYF. The variable domain in full, completed from reference TRBV11-3 and TRBJ1-3, reads EAGVVQSPRYKIIEKKQPVAFWCNPISGHNTLYWYLQNLGQGPELLIRYENEEAVDDSQLPKDRFSAERLKGVDSTLKIQPAELGDSAVYLCASSPPGNTIYFGEGSWLTVV.

The genes are TRBV18 and TRBJ1-5, with 8 positions matching TRBD1. Trimming cost V 3 bases and J 7 bases; bases outside gene matches: 14. The CDR3 spans 17 residues. Per germline, CDR1 KGHSH and CDR2 LQKENI. CDR3 in DNA: TGTGCCAGCTCACCTACCAAGGGGGGACAGGCCCGACAGCCCCAGCATTTT. Its translation is CASSPTKGGQARQPQHF.